A selection of T cell receptor beta chains follows, all from one sample in a study of response to subunit inactivated influenza vaccine. TCRdb passed the RT-PCR reads through MiXCR, listing each CDR3 protein once. The table lists 860,000 or so distinct CDR3 sequences, 21% of them singletons. The sequenced sample was PBMCs from blood, obtained more than 4 days after vaccination. The receptors were gathered from a man in his fifties who received an inactivated influenza vaccine. Both conserved end residues are part of each CDR3. Each record gives: CDR3 length, J gene, V gene, CDR3 protein.

len: 14
j_gene: TRBJ1-1
v_gene: TRBV5-5
CDR3aa: CASTKGQGWTEAFF

len: 14
j_gene: TRBJ2-3
v_gene: TRBV2
CDR3aa: CASRTGGGSDTQYF

len: 14
j_gene: TRBJ1-2
v_gene: TRBV9
CDR3aa: CASSATGGGYGYTF

len: 14
j_gene: TRBJ1-1
v_gene: TRBV7-9
CDR3aa: CASSLAKVLTEAFF

len: 16
j_gene: TRBJ2-3
v_gene: TRBV4-2
CDR3aa: CASSQDDRAGADTQYF

len: 12
j_gene: TRBJ1-1
v_gene: TRBV7-2
CDR3aa: CASSPRTGEAFF

len: 14
j_gene: TRBJ2-7
v_gene: TRBV4-2
CDR3aa: CASSSRTQTGEQYF

len: 15
j_gene: TRBJ2-1
v_gene: TRBV6-1
CDR3aa: CASSKEGRAYNEQFF

len: 13
j_gene: TRBJ1-2
v_gene: TRBV25-1
CDR3aa: CASSEWTSYGYTF

len: 15
j_gene: TRBJ1-5
v_gene: TRBV15
CDR3aa: CATSRDDRSARPQHF

len: 13
j_gene: TRBJ1-5
v_gene: TRBV10-3
CDR3aa: CAIRGRENQPQHF

len: 16
j_gene: TRBJ2-3
v_gene: TRBV12-3/TRBV12-4
CDR3aa: CASTYGLVPGTDTQYF

len: 15
j_gene: TRBJ2-3
v_gene: TRBV5-6
CDR3aa: CASSLYVDNTDTQYF

len: 14
j_gene: TRBJ2-5
v_gene: TRBV3-1
CDR3aa: CASSQRLAGETQYF

len: 13
j_gene: TRBJ1-1
v_gene: TRBV20-1
CDR3aa: CSEMRTVKSEAFF

len: 14
j_gene: TRBJ2-7
v_gene: TRBV20-1
CDR3aa: CSARGTNFKYEQYF

len: 15
j_gene: TRBJ2-2
v_gene: TRBV3-1
CDR3aa: CASRFGLAGAGELFF

len: 13
j_gene: TRBJ2-1
v_gene: TRBV5-5
CDR3aa: CASLGTLANEQFF